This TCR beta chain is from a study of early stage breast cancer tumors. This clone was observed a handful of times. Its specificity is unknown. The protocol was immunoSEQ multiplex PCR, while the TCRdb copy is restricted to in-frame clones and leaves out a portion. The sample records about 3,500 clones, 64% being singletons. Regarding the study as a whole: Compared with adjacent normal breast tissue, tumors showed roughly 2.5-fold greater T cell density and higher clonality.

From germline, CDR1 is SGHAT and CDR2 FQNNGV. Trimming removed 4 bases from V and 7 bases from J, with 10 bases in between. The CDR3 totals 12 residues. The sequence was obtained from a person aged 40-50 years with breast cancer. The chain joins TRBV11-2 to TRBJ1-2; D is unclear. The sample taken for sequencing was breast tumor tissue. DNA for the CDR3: TGTGCCAGCAGCTCCGGACGAAGTGGCTACACCTTC. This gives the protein CASSSGRSGYTF.